Listed below are T cell receptor beta chains from one sample, sequenced in a study of cytomegalovirus exposure and HLA in healthy donors. Clones were sequenced by immunoSEQ multiplex PCR, and TCRdb holds only the in-frame ones, with some missing. The sample includes under 350,000 clones, 80% to 90% of them seen just once. Sequencing was carried out using PBMCs. The receptors come from a woman younger than 35 in good health and CMV-seronegative. The CDR3 runs from the conserved cysteine through the conserved F or W. Each record gives: clone size, D gene, J gene, V gene, CDR3 DNA, CDR3 protein. The D gene is left open where the match is weak. Only part of the rows carry a size: once, few, many, or a class if the clone is expanded.

size: .; D: .; J: TRBJ2-5; V: TRBV6-5; DNA: TGTGCCAGCAGCCTACAACAGGGTAGAGAGACCCAGTACTTC; CDR3: CASSLQQGRETQYF
size: .; D: TRBD1; J: TRBJ2-7; V: TRBV4-3; DNA: TGCGCCAGCAGCCGGGACAGTGTCTACGAGCAGTACTTC; CDR3: CASSRDSVYEQYF
size: .; D: .; J: TRBJ1-2; V: TRBV5-8; DNA: TGTGCCAGCAGCTTGGTGGTCTCCACGGGAGGCTACACCTTC; CDR3: CASSLVVSTGGYTF
size: many; D: TRBD1; J: TRBJ2-1; V: TRBV27; DNA: TGTGCCAGCAGATGGGGGACAGGGGCCAACAATGAGCAGTTCTTC; CDR3: CASRWGTGANNEQFF
size: .; D: TRBD1; J: TRBJ2-2; V: TRBV7-2; DNA: TGTGCCAGCAGTCCACAGGGGTTCACCGGGGAGCTGTTTTTT; CDR3: CASSPQGFTGELFF
size: .; D: .; J: TRBJ1-1; V: TRBV18; DNA: TGTGCCAGCTCACCACTCTGGGAGACTGAAGCTTTCTTT; CDR3: CASSPLWETEAFF
size: few; D: .; J: TRBJ1-2; V: TRBV5-4; DNA: TGTGCCAGCAGGAATCAGGAAACAACTAACTATGGCTACACCTTC; CDR3: CASRNQETTNYGYTF
size: .; D: .; J: TRBJ1-1; V: TRBV7-3; DNA: TGTGCCAGCAGCTTAAAGGTCGGTCGCGGCAGAGGTAACACTGAAGCTTTCTTT; CDR3: CASSLKVGRGRGNTEAFF
size: .; D: .; J: TRBJ2-1; V: TRBV4-1; DNA: TGCGCCAGCAGCCACCATCATGACAAATACAATGAGCAGTTCTTC; CDR3: CASSHHHDKYNEQFF
size: .; D: .; J: TRBJ1-1; V: TRBV28; DNA: TGTGCCAGCAGTTCAGGACACCGACCTGAAGCTTTCTTT; CDR3: CASSSGHRPEAFF
size: .; D: TRBD2; J: TRBJ2-2; V: TRBV30; DNA: TGTGCCTGGAGGGGAAGCGGGAGAATCACCGGGGAGCTGTTTTTT; CDR3: CAWRGSGRITGELFF
size: .; D: TRBD1; J: TRBJ2-1; V: TRBV11-2; DNA: TGTGCCAGCAGCTTAAGTCTGCCGGGACAGGGCTACAATGAGCAGTTCTTC; CDR3: CASSLSLPGQGYNEQFF
size: .; D: .; J: TRBJ1-5; V: TRBV5-1; DNA: TGCGCCAGCAGCTTGGCCCCTGGACAGCATAATCAGCCCCAGCATTTT; CDR3: CASSLAPGQHNQPQHF
size: .; D: .; J: TRBJ1-1; V: TRBV29-1; DNA: TGCAGCGTTGATACCGTTAGGGGGTTGTGGGCTTTCTTT; CDR3: CSVDTVRGLWAFF
size: few; D: .; J: TRBJ2-5; V: TRBV5-1; DNA: TGCGCCAGCAGCAGGACAGCTTTGGACCAGTACTTC; CDR3: CASSRTALDQYF
size: .; D: .; J: TRBJ1-5; V: TRBV10-1; DNA: TGCGCCAGCAAAGGGACAAACAAAAATCAGCCCCAGCATTTT; CDR3: CASKGTNKNQPQHF
size: .; D: .; J: TRBJ1-2; V: TRBV5-6; DNA: TGTGCCAGCAGCTTATTACAGGGAGGCTACACCTTC; CDR3: CASSLLQGGYTF
size: .; D: TRBD2; J: TRBJ2-1; V: TRBV10-3; DNA: TGTGCCATCACCCGCCTAGCGGGAGCGGGAAATGAGCAGTTCTTC; CDR3: CAITRLAGAGNEQFF
size: .; D: TRBD2; J: TRBJ2-7; V: TRBV7-2; DNA: TGTGCCAGCAGCTTATATAGCGGGAGGTCCTCCTACGAGCAGTACTTC; CDR3: CASSLYSGRSSYEQYF
size: .; D: .; J: TRBJ1-2; V: TRBV6-6; DNA: TGTGCCAGCAGCCAAGGGGTTCCGAACTATGGCTACACCTTC; CDR3: CASSQGVPNYGYTF
size: .; D: .; J: TRBJ2-7; V: TRBV7-8; DNA: TGTGCCAGCAGCTTCCTAGGACTCGCAGTCTACGAGCAGTACTTC; CDR3: CASSFLGLAVYEQYF
size: .; D: .; J: TRBJ1-5; V: TRBV5-1; DNA: TGCGCCAGCAGTCCAGCGGGGAATCAGCCCCAGCATTTT; CDR3: CASSPAGNQPQHF
size: .; D: TRBD1; J: TRBJ1-2; V: TRBV29-1; DNA: TGCAGCGTTCCTCCGGGACAGGGTGCTGGCTACACCTTC; CDR3: CSVPPGQGAGYTF
size: .; D: TRBD1; J: TRBJ1-5; V: TRBV18; DNA: TGTGCCAGCTCAACGGAGACAGGGTTGAGTCAGCCCCAGCATTTT; CDR3: CASSTETGLSQPQHF
size: once; D: .; J: TRBJ2-7; V: TRBV6-1; DNA: TGTGCCAGCGCCTTCGACAGGAGCTCCTACGAGCAGTACTTC; CDR3: CASAFDRSSYEQYF
size: few; D: .; J: TRBJ2-7; V: TRBV9; DNA: TGTGCCAGCAGCGTAGGAGCGGAGACCTACGAGCAGTACTTC; CDR3: CASSVGAETYEQYF
size: .; D: TRBD2; J: TRBJ2-7; V: TRBV18; DNA: TGTGCCAGCTCACCACCGGGACTAGCGGCCAACGAGCAGTACTTC; CDR3: CASSPPGLAANEQYF
size: .; D: .; J: TRBJ2-3; V: TRBV6-5; DNA: TGTGCCAGCAGTTACTCGAGGGATCGAATAGATACGCAGTATTTT; CDR3: CASSYSRDRIDTQYF
size: .; D: .; J: TRBJ1-5; V: TRBV7-2; DNA: TGTGCCAGCAGCCTGTGGACAGCGACTAATCAGCCCCAGCATTTT; CDR3: CASSLWTATNQPQHF
size: .; D: .; J: TRBJ2-5; V: TRBV9; DNA: TGTGCCAGCAGCGATGGGGGGGCCTGGGAGAGTACCCAGTACTTC; CDR3: CASSDGGAWESTQYF
size: .; D: .; J: TRBJ2-5; V: TRBV5-6; DNA: TGTGCCAGCAGCTTGGAGGGGTTGTTTTGGTCGGCAGAGACCCAGTACTTC; CDR3: CASSLEGLFWSAETQYF
size: .; D: TRBD1; J: TRBJ2-1; V: TRBV7-7; DNA: TGTGCTAGCAGCCTCGCGACCAGGGGGAGTGAGCAGTTCTTC; CDR3: CASSLATRGSEQFF
size: .; D: .; J: TRBJ2-7; V: TRBV27; DNA: TGTGCCAGCAGTTTTGGGAGTGTCCCCTACGAGCAGTACTTC; CDR3: CASSFGSVPYEQYF
size: .; D: .; J: TRBJ2-1; V: TRBV14; DNA: TGTGCCAGCAGCGGGCTTGAGGGTCTCACCTACAATGAGCAGTTCTTC; CDR3: CASSGLEGLTYNEQFF
size: once; D: .; J: TRBJ2-7; V: TRBV7-7; DNA: TGTGCCAGCAGCATTGGGGCGGGATCATCCTACGAGCAGTACTTC; CDR3: CASSIGAGSSYEQYF
size: .; D: TRBD1; J: TRBJ1-1; V: TRBV6-1; DNA: TGTGCCAGCTCGCAAGGGACAGTGAACACTGAAGCTTTCTTT; CDR3: CASSQGTVNTEAFF
size: .; D: .; J: TRBJ2-7; V: TRBV6-6; DNA: TGTGCCAGCAGTTACAGCCCACACACAGCCTCCTACGAGCAGTACTTC; CDR3: CASSYSPHTASYEQYF
size: .; D: TRBD2; J: TRBJ2-7; V: TRBV5-1; DNA: TGCGCCAGCAGCTCTGTACTAGCGAGGGAGCAGTACTTC; CDR3: CASSSVLAREQYF
size: .; D: .; J: TRBJ1-4; V: TRBV5-4; DNA: TGTGCCAGCAGCTTGGGCACTGCAACTAATGAAAAACTGTTTTTT; CDR3: CASSLGTATNEKLFF
size: .; D: TRBD1; J: TRBJ2-7; V: TRBV6-5; DNA: TGTGCCAGCACCTCCGTCCTAGGGGGCAACGAGCAGTACTTC; CDR3: CASTSVLGGNEQYF
size: .; D: TRBD1; J: TRBJ1-1; V: TRBV7-3; DNA: TGTGCCAGCAGCTTAGAGGGACAGGGGAACACTGAAGCTTTCTTT; CDR3: CASSLEGQGNTEAFF
size: .; D: .; J: TRBJ1-2; V: TRBV25-1; DNA: TGTGCCAGCAGTGTAGACAGAGGATATGGCTACACCTTC; CDR3: CASSVDRGYGYTF
size: .; D: TRBD1; J: TRBJ1-5; V: TRBV25-1; DNA: TGTGCCACCCAGGACAGGGGATTAGATCAGCCCCAGCATTTT; CDR3: CATQDRGLDQPQHF
size: .; D: TRBD2; J: TRBJ2-3; V: TRBV2; DNA: TGTGCCAGCAGTGACATCGGCCTAGCGGGGGGGAAGACGGTCGCAGATACGCAGTATTTT; CDR3: CASSDIGLAGGKTVADTQYF
size: .; D: .; J: TRBJ1-1; V: TRBV5-1; DNA: TGCGCCAGCAGCTCCGCGGGAAAGATAGCTTTCTTT; CDR3: CASSSAGKIAFF
size: .; D: .; J: TRBJ1-5; V: TRBV2; DNA: TGTGCCAGCAGCCCGGACAGTAGCAATCAGCCCCAGCATTTT; CDR3: CASSPDSSNQPQHF
size: .; D: .; J: TRBJ2-1; V: TRBV5-1; DNA: TGCGCCAGCAGCTTCCGGCGGCACTCCTACAATGAGCAGTTCTTC; CDR3: CASSFRRHSYNEQFF
size: .; D: TRBD1; J: TRBJ1-6; V: TRBV9; DNA: TGTGCCAGCAGCCCTGCAGGACAGGTAACCAATTCACCTCTCCACTTT; CDR3: CASSPAGQVTNSPLHF
size: .; D: TRBD1; J: TRBJ2-7; V: TRBV9; DNA: TGTGCCAGCAGCCCTAATGACAGGGCGCCCTACGAGCAGTACTTC; CDR3: CASSPNDRAPYEQYF